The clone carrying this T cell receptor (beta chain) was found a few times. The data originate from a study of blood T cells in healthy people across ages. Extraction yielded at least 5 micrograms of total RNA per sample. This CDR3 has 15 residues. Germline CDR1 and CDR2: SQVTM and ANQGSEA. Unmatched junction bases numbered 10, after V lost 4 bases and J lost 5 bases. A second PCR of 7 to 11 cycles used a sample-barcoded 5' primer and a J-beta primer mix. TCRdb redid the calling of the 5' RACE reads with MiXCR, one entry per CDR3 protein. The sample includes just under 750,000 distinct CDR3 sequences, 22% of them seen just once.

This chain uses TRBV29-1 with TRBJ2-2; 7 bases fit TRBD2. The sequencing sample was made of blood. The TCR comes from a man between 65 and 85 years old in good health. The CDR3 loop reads CSVGVAGVGTGELFF. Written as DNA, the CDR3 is TGCAGCGTTGGAGTGGCGGGAGTAGGGACCGGGGAGCTGTTTTTT.